Described below is a single TCR beta chain sequence and its context. Its antigen is unknown. The sample comes from a study of OX40 agonist ivuxolimab in advanced cancers. Study observations and caveats: The CD4+ and CD8+ T cells in the blood had expanded clonally by week 6 at 0.1 to 3.0 mg/kg.

The V and J ends lost 5 bases and 6 bases, in that order; junction bases with no gene match: 4. The CDR3 has 13 amino acids. Germline V CDR1 and CDR2: SEHNR, FQNEAQ (reference sequence). Autoimmune disease history or systemic immunosuppression led to patients being barred. TCRdb's copy holds only in-frame clones and misses some; the assay was immunoSEQ multiplex PCR. The sample records about 48,000 clones, over 75% being singletons. The clonotype was recovered from an adult with an advanced solid tumor such as melanoma, head and neck, liver or kidney cancer. The V call is TRBV7-9, the J call TRBJ1-2; 9 bases fit TRBD1. The source material was CD4+ or CD8+ T cells sorted from blood, sampled in a trial of the OX40 agonist ivuxolimab. CDR3 nucleotide sequence: TGTGCCAGCAGCGTCGGGACAGGGAATGGCTACACCTTC. It specifies CASSVGTGNGYTF.